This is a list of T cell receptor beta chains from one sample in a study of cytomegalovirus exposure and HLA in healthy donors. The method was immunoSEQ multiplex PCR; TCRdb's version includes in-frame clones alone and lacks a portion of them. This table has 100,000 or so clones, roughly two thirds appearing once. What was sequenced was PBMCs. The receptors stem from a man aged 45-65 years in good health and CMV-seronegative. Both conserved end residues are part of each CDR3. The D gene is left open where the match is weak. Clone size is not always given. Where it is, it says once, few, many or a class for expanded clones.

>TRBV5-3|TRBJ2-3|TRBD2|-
CARSAGCGGLASPGDTQYF
TGTGCCAGAAGCGCAGGGTGTGGGGGACTAGCGAGTCCGGGTGATACGCAGTATTTT
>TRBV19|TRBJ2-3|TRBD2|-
CASSRTSATDTQYF
TGTGCCAGTAGTAGGACTAGCGCCACAGATACGCAGTATTTT
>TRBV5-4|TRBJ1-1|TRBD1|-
CASSPDRGRGTEAFF
TGTGCCAGCAGCCCCGACAGGGGGCGAGGAACTGAAGCTTTCTTT
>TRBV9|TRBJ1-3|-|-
CASSPAAGAGNTIYF
TGTGCCAGCAGCCCAGCAGCGGGGGCTGGAAACACCATATATTTT
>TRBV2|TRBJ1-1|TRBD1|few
CASSSQGAEAFF
TGTGCCAGCAGCTCACAGGGGGCTGAAGCTTTCTTT
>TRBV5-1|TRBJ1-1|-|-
CASSLGQSNTEAFF
TGCGCCAGCAGCTTGGGACAATCGAACACTGAAGCTTTCTTT
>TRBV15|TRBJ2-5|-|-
CATSRDREYQETQYF
TGTGCCACCAGCAGAGATCGGGAGTACCAAGAGACCCAGTACTTC
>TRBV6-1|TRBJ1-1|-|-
CASSTGNTEAFF
TGTGCCAGCAGTACAGGGAACACTGAAGCTTTCTTT
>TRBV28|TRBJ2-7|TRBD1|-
CASGRTGLYEQYF
TGTGCCAGCGGACGGACAGGGTTGTACGAGCAGTACTTC
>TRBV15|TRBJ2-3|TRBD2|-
CATSTRTSAASTDTQYF
TGTGCCACCAGCACCCGTACTAGCGCAGCTAGCACAGATACGCAGTATTTT
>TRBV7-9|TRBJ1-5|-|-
CASSLYGSNQPQHF
TGTGCCAGCAGCTTATACGGGAGCAATCAGCCCCAGCATTTT
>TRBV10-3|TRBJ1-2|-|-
CAISESEKGALDTF
TGTGCCATCAGTGAGTCAGAGAAAGGGGCCTTAGACACCTTC
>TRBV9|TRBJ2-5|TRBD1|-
CASSAGQRQLETQYF
TGTGCCAGCAGCGCGGGACAGAGACAGTTAGAGACCCAGTACTTC
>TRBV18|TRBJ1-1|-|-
CASSPGMNTEAFF
TGTGCCAGCTCACCGGGCATGAACACTGAAGCTTTCTTT
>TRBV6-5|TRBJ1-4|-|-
CASSRDGGNEKLFF
TGTGCCAGCAGCCGGGACGGGGGTAATGAAAAACTGTTTTTT
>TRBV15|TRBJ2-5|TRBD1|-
CATSDRDRGFVETQYF
TGTGCCACCAGCGACCGGGACAGGGGGTTCGTGGAGACCCAGTACTTC
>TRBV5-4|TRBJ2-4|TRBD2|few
CASSSYLAGAARAKNIQYF
TGTGCCAGCAGCTCCTACCTAGCGGGAGCTGCGAGAGCCAAAAACATTCAGTACTTC
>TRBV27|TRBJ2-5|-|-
CASSHPQGETQYF
TGTGCCAGCAGCCATCCACAGGGAGAGACCCAGTACTTC
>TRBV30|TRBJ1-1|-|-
CAWSVPPGRTEAFF
TGTGCCTGGAGTGTACCCCCGGGAAGGACTGAAGCTTTCTTT
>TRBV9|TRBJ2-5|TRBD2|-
CASSAQLAGETQYF
TGTGCCAGCAGCGCCCAACTAGCGGGAGAGACCCAGTACTTC
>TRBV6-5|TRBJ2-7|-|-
CASRATGEAYEQYF
TGTGCCAGCAGGGCTACAGGGGAGGCCTACGAGCAGTACTTC
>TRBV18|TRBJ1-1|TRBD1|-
CASSPGTGGDGAFF
TGTGCCAGCTCACCAGGGACAGGGGGCGACGGAGCTTTCTTT
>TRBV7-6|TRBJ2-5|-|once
CASSLNWAPEETQYF
TGTGCCAGCAGCTTAAATTGGGCACCAGAAGAGACCCAGTACTTC
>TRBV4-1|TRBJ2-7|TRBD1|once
CASSQPWTGNHEQYF
TGCGCCAGCAGCCAACCGTGGACAGGGAACCACGAGCAGTACTTC
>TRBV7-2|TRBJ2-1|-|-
CASSLAPLGINNEQFF
TGTGCCAGCAGCTTAGCACCCCTCGGGATCAACAATGAGCAGTTCTTC
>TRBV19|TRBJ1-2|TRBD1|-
CASSVSLTGEGGYTF
TGTGCCAGTAGTGTCTCCCTGACAGGGGAGGGTGGCTACACCTTC
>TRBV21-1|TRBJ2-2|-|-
CASTTPRGGRAPGELFF
TGTGCCAGCACTACCCCTAGAGGCGGGAGGGCCCCCGGGGAGCTGTTTTTT
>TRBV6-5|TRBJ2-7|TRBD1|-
CASSYSEGARPYEQYF
TGTGCCAGCAGTTACTCCGAGGGGGCTCGACCCTACGAGCAGTACTTC
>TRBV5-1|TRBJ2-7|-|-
CASSLEGGGGAEQYF
TGCGCCAGCAGCTTGGAAGGAGGGGGGGGCGCCGAGCAGTACTTC
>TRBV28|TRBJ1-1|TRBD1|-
CASSPITGGTEAFF
TGTGCCAGCAGCCCTATAACAGGGGGCACTGAAGCTTTCTTT
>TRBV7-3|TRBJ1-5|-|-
CASSLSGNQPQHF
TGTGCCAGCAGCTTATCGGGCAATCAGCCCCAGCATTTT
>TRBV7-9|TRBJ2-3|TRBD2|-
CSSSLLAGGRTDTQYF
TGTTCCAGCAGCTTATTAGCGGGGGGCAGGACAGATACGCAGTATTTT
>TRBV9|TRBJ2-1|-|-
CASSVGRIGSHKINEQFF
TGTGCCAGCAGCGTAGGTCGCATCGGGTCCCATAAAATCAATGAGCAGTTCTTC
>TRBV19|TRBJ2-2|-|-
CASSIQGTTGELFF
TGTGCCAGTAGTATACAGGGGACCACCGGGGAGCTGTTTTTT